This T cell receptor (beta chain) was sequenced for a study of blood T cells in healthy people across ages (dated by TCRdb to between 2014 and 2017). About the study as a whole: In model experiments, roughly one uniquely barcoded TCR beta cDNA molecule per two T cells was captured by template switching. To track age-related changes in TCR beta repertoire diversity, the study relied on deep sequencing normalized with unique cDNA molecular identifiers. Four age groups were formed from the donors: young (average approximately 15 years), middle-aged (approximately 39), aged (around 68) and long-lived (around 82). Using the same blood draw, the study looked at two additional independent replicas of 1 million unique cDNA reads for two donors, one aged 18 to 30 and the other aged 80 or older. Overall study results and their limits: Because the CMV infection status of the donors was unknown, age-related changes in expanded clonotypes may potentially have been confounded. Compared with the aged group, the long-lived group had more naive CD4+ T cells, fewer expanded clones and increased TCR diversity, a pattern suggesting age selection. As age increased, observed TCR beta diversity per million T cells dropped in a roughly linear way, and a significant reduction was already evident by age approximately 40. Because profiling used bulk unsorted PBMCs, naive and antigen-experienced compartments could not be compared conclusively. Observed TCR beta diversity correlated strongly with the percentage of naive T cells measured by flow cytometry. Estimates of total diversity based on one million sequenced T cells were regarded as lower bounds and as underestimates.

This clonotype has more than one count but fewer than ten. Its antigen has not been determined. Base qualities were left out, and no much larger clone turns up one base away. CDR1 and CDR2 are drawn from the germline V gene: SNHLY, FYNNEI. The CDR3 starts with the cysteine, ends with the phenylalanine, and has 12 residues. The read is trimmed to its CDR3 DNA, 36 bases read in frame from base 1. The receptor library was made with 5' RACE. Sequencer: Illumina HiSeq 2500. A second PCR of roughly 6 to 12 cycles was performed with a sample-barcoded 5' primer and a J-beta primer mix. Each TCR beta cDNA molecule received a unique molecular identifier from a template-switch 5' adaptor carrying 12 random nucleotides. At least 2.5 million CDR3-containing paired-end reads were obtained from each sample. First-strand cDNA was synthesized from all RNA with the Mint cDNA synthesis kit, primed by a TRBC-specific oligonucleotide. All cDNA was treated with uracil-DNA glycosylase and then went through a first 18-cycle PCR with the universal primers M1SS and BC2_uni_R. The paper's data handling went like this. Normalization of each sample was performed by random selection of 1 million high-quality reads, each carrying a distinct molecular identifier. Instead of being binned into consensus sequences, reads that shared molecular identifiers were thrown out. MiTCR, with a Q25 quality threshold and the strictest error-elimination algorithm, was used for CDR3 identification, clonotype clustering and error correction. A nonparametric unseen species model with Euler transformation was used to estimate lower-bound total TCR beta diversity. TCRdb itself trimmed the public reads at Q25 with fastp, ran MiXCR and retained productive beta chains. For every CDR3 protein sequence, its rows merge into one entry that carries the most common genes and DNA. TCRdb assigned the V and J calls; the authors' analysis was not used. For this sample there are about 510,000 distinct CDR3 sequences; roughly a quarter appear just once. Approximately 3.6% of the sample lies in the top ten.

Donors were a few dozen systemically healthy Caucasian individuals from Russia aged about 6 to 100 years. Each donor gave approximately 10 milliliters of peripheral blood, collected into EDTA-treated Vacutainer tubes. Ficoll-Paque density-gradient centrifugation was used to isolate PBMCs, with at least 7 million obtained per sample. Total RNA, at least 5 micrograms per sample, was extracted from PBMCs with Trizol reagent. Naive CD45RAhigh/CD27high T cell percentages were measured by flow cytometry on a PBMC aliquot from every donor. In addition, the sample was reused for a study of T cells of mothers and their children. Taken from the second paper: Nine systemically healthy Caucasian individuals, comprising three mothers and their six children, were included as donors. cDNA synthesis consumed the entire amount of extracted RNA, loaded at around 1.5 ug RNA in each 15 ul reaction. Sample barcodes and 2-4 random nucleotides were added via the M1S primer in the second PCR. Over 8.5 million TCR beta CDR3 reads came from each mother, compared with approximately 3 million reads from each child. In both related and unrelated pairs, thymic selection shapes the output of TCR recombination in a similar way, with inherited differences having only a minor effect. Normalized repertoire overlap was always slightly but never significantly higher in related than unrelated mother-child pairs. No persistent microchimeric T cell clones were found, with a detection sensitivity of approximately 94 clones per million clonotypes. Deep NGS was used in the study to compare the TCR beta repertoires of mothers and children and to look for features that separate related mother-child pairs from unrelated individuals. Mothers averaged roughly 40 +/- 4 years of age and children averaged about 10 +/- 4 years. Libraries were sequenced on Illumina HiSeq 2000 with 100+100 nt paired-end reads after adapter ligation with NEBNext reagents. To avoid cross-contamination, the mother libraries and the child libraries were prepared a month apart and sequenced in separate runs. For each donor, between about 500,000 and 2,200,000 distinct TCR beta clonotypes were identified. Naive TCR beta clonotypes were estimated from low-frequency clonotypes matched to each donor's FACS-determined naive share, without sorting.

The TCR originated in a boy between 2 and 15 years old in good health. The sequence is built from TRBV2 and TRBJ2-5, with 8 middle bases fitting TRBD2. The DNA end is more similar to TRBJ2-7, so the J call may be wrong. The material sequenced was blood. The nucleotides read TGTGCCAGTCGCGGGGGGCTGTACGAGCAGTACTTC. It is translated as CASRGGLYEQYF.